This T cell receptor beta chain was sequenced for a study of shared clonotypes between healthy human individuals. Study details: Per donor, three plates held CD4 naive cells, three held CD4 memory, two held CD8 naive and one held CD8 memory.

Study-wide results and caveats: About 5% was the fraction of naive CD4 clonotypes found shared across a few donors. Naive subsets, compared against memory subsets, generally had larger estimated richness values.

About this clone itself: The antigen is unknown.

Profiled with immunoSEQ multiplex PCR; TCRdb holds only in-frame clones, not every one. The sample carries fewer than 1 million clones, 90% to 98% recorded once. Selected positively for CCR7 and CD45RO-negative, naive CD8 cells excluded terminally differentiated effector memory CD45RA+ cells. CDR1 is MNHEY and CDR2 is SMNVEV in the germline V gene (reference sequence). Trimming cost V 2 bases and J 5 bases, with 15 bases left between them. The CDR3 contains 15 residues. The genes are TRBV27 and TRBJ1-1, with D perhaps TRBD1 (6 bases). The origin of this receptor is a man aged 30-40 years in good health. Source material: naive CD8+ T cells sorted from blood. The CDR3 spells CASSLMVRGKTEAFF. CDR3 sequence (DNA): TGTGCCAGCAGTTTAATGGTCAGGGGTAAAACTGAAGCTTTCTTT.